This T cell receptor (beta chain) was documented in a study of cytomegalovirus exposure and HLA in healthy donors. PCR amplification relied on 60 Vbeta primers (plus 13 Jbeta primers). The data were produced by immunoSEQ multiplex PCR, yet TCRdb's version contains in-frame clones alone and is incomplete. The sample lists a few hundred thousand clones, roughly 80% seen once, with 2.9% in the top ten. V gave up 3 bases and J gave up 4 bases; unmatched junction bases: 8. Germline V CDR1 and CDR2: LNHNV, YYDKDF (reference sequence). The CDR3 runs 16 residues. Points from the study as a whole: Reportedly, TCR beta sequences accurately predicted HLA-A and HLA-B alleles in most subjects. CMV antigen specificity was confirmed in vitro for a few CMV-associated chains. A later look showed TCR association rates differing by HLA locus, highest for DRB1 and lowest for HLA-C.

With respect to this clone: No antigen is known for it.

Input material: PBMCs. The chain carries TRBV15 and TRBJ2-1, with 8 bases that match TRBD1. The TCR sequence derives from a man aged 25 to 45 in good health and CMV-seronegative. CDR3: CATSSPSGQGYNEQFF. The CDR3 DNA follows: TGTGCCACCAGCAGCCCGTCTGGACAGGGATACAATGAGCAGTTCTTC.